This T cell receptor (beta chain) was recorded in a study of T cell responses to AZD1222 COVID-19 vaccine (dated by TCRdb to 2020 to 2022). Describing the broader study: A total of 230 or so trial participants underwent TCR sequencing, of whom some 210 received two doses of AZD1222 and about 25 received two doses of the MenACWY control vaccine. Enrollment into the trials was organized by age into subgroups of 18-55, 56-69 and 70-plus years, and those subgroups contained approximately 160, 26 and 62 TCR-sequenced participants, respectively. Here is what the overall study found, with its caveats: Because no day 14 peak-response samples were available, repertoires were characterized only after the peak T cell response. Only five or six AZD1222 recipients were SARS-CoV-2 seropositive at baseline, limiting conclusions about previously exposed vaccinees. Reportedly, almost half of the unique spike-specific TCRs recognized epitopes lying outside the regions that are mutated in the B.1.351 and B.1.1.7 variants. Participants were mostly white British, with more females than males. The authors suggested clonal diversity may have been underestimated. After two AZD1222 doses, spike-specific TCR breadth and depth were significantly higher than at day 0 and than in MenACWY recipients. The 56-69-year group was small, and its depth increase did not reach significance, likely because of low power. The vaccine-associated CD4 TCRs covered the entire spike protein, and the dominant responses fell in regions 160-218 and 743-854.

This clone was picked up one time. The target of this receptor is not known. Base-call qualities are not available, and no considerably larger clone is one nucleotide away. Spanning cysteine to phenylalanine, the CDR3 consists of 15 amino acids. The only DNA kept is the CDR3, 45 bases in frame from the first base. Unmatched junction bases come to 7, with V trimmed by 4 bases and J by 5 bases. The germline V gene specifies ENHRY as CDR1 and SYGVKD as CDR2. Explained via the paper, the time point label denotes: about 28 days (+/-7) after the second vaccine dose. Because spike-specific TCR depth and breadth did not differ between the two schedules, AZD1222 recipients who got a second dose at roughly 4 weeks were pooled with those who got a second dose at roughly 12 weeks. Vaccinee samples came from UK trials COV001 and COV002, including a single-blind randomized controlled phase 2/3 trial of AZD1222 (ChAdOx1 nCoV-19) in healthy adults. For TCRbeta chain sequencing, PBMC samples were collected from trial participants at day 0 and at day 28 after the second dose.

The CDR3 regions of human TCRbeta chains were analyzed by immunosequencing. Under the source paper's analysis protocol: TCRs in the repertoires were compared against a reference library of SARS-CoV-2-specific TCRs that had been generated with the MIRA antigen-specificity platform. Breadth meant the fraction of unique TCRs that were SARS-CoV-2-associated, whereas depth meant the fraction of total T cells that were SARS-CoV-2-associated. Using the MIRA data, each spike-specific TCR was mapped to the spike region that the TCR reacts to and placed in a CD4 or CD8 class. Log10-transformed breadth and depth values were compared by one-way ANOVA with Sidak's multiple comparisons tests. TCRdb limited this immuneACCESS table to in-frame rearrangements with V and J called. A share of clones is missing; checked studies link under half to unresolved V genes, and the rest is unexplained. V, J and clone size are those of that table, while D and trimming were read from the DNA. This sample gives 160,000 or so clones in total; roughly 94% of them show up just once. The ten most abundant clones make up roughly 4.6% of the sample.

The specimen was peripheral blood, collected 28 days after the second AZD1222 dose. The receptor chain draws on TRBV10-3 and TRBJ2-5, with TRBD2 identical over 10 junction bases. This receptor was identified in an adult who received the AZD1222 COVID-19 vaccine. The nucleotides are TGTGCCATCAGTGGGCTAGCGGGAGTACGGGAGACCCAGTACTTC. Translated, it gives CAISGLAGVRETQYF.